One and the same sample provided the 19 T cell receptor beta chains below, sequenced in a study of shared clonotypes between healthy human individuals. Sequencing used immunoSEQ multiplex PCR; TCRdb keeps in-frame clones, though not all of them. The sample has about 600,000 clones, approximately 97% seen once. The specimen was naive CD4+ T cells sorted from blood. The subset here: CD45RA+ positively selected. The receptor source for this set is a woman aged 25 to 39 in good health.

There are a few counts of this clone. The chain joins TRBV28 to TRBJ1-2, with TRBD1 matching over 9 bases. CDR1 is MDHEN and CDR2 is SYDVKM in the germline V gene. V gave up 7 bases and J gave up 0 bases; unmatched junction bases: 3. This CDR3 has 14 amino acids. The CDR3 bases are TGTGCCAGCACCGACAGGGGGACTAACTATGGCTACACCTTC. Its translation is CASTDRGTNYGYTF.

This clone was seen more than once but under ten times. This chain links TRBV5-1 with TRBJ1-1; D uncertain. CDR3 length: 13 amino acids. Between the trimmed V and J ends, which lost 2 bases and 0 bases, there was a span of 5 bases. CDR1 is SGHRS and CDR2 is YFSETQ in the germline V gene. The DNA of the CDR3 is TGCGCCAGCAGCTTAAACCTGAACACTGAAGCTTTCTTT. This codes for CASSLNLNTEAFF.

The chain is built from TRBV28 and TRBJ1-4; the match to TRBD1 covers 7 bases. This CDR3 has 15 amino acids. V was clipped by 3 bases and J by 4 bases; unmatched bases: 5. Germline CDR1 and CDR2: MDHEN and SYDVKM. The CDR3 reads CASSFTGQYNEKLFF. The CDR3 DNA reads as TGTGCCAGCAGTTTTACGGGACAGTATAATGAAAAACTGTTTTTT.

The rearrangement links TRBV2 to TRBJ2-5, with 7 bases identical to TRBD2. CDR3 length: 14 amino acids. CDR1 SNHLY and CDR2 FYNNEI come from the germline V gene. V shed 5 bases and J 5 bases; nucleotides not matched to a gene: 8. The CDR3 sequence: CASSRSAGGETQYF. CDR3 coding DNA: TGTGCCAGCAGTCGTAGCGCCGGGGGGGAGACCCAGTACTTC.

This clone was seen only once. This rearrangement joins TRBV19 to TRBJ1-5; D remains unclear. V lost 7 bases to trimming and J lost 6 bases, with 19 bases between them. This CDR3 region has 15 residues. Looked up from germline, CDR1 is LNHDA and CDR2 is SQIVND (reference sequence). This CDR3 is CASIPGQAWGQPQHF. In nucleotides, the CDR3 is TGTGCCAGTATTCCGGGCCAGGCGTGGGGTCAGCCCCAGCATTTT.

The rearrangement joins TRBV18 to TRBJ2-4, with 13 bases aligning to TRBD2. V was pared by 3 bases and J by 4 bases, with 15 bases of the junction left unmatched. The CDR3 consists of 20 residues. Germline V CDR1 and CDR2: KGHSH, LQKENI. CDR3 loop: CASSPGLAGDHSPTKNIQYF. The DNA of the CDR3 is TGTGCCAGCTCACCCGGACTAGCGGGAGATCATTCCCCTACTAAAAACATTCAGTACTTC.

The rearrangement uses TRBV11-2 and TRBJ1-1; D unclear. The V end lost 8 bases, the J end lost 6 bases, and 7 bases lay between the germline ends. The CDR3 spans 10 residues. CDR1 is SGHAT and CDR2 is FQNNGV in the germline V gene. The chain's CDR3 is CASGRPEAFF. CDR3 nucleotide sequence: TGTGCCAGCGGCCGGCCTGAAGCTTTCTTT.

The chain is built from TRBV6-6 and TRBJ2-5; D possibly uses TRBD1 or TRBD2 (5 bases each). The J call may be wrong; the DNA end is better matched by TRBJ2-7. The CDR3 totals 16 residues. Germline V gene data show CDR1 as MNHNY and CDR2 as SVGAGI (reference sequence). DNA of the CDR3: TGTGCCAGCAGTCGCTCGGGGCAGGGATCAGTCTACGAGCAGTACTTC. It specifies CASSRSGQGSVYEQYF.

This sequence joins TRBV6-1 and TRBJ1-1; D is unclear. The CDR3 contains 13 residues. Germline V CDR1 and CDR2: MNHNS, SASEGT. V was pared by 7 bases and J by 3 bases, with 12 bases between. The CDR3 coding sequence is TGTGCCAGCATTTTATCCAAGGACACTGAAGCTTTCTTT. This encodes CASILSKDTEAFF.

CDR3 region: CASRGGGETEAFF. The DNA for the CDR3 is TGTGCCAGCAGGGGAGGCGGAGAAACTGAAGCTTTCTTT. The chain couples TRBV18 to TRBJ1-1; D is possibly TRBD1 (5 bases). The CDR3 runs 13 residues. V lost 8 bases, J lost 5 bases, and 15 bases lay in between. Per the germline V gene, CDR1 is KGHSH and CDR2 is LQKENI.

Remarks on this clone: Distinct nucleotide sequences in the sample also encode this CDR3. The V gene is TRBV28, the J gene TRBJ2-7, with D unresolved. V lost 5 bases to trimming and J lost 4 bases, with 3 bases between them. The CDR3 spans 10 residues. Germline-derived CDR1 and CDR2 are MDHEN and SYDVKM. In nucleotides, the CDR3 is TGTGCCAGCAGTAGGTACGAGCAGTACTTC. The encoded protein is CASSRYEQYF.

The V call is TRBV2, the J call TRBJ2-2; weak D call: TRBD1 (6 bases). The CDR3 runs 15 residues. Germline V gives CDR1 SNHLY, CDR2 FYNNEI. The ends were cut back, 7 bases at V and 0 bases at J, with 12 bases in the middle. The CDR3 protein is CASTNDRTNTGELFF. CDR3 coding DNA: TGTGCCAGCACCAACGACAGGACGAACACCGGGGAGCTGTTTTTT. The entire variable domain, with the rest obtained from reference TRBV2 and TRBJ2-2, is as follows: EPEVTQTPSHQVTQMGQEVILRCVPISNHLYFYWYRQILGQKVEFLVSFYNNEISEKSEIFDDQFSVERPDGSNFTLKIRSTKLEDSAMYFCASTNDRTNTGELFFGEGSRLTVL.

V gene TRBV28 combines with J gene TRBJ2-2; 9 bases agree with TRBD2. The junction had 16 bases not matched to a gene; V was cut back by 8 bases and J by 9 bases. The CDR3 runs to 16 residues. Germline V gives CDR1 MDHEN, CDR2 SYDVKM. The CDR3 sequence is CASSRAGGPGGRELFF. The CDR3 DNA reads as TGTGCCAGCTCTAGGGCGGGAGGGCCCGGTGGCCGGGAGCTGTTTTTT.

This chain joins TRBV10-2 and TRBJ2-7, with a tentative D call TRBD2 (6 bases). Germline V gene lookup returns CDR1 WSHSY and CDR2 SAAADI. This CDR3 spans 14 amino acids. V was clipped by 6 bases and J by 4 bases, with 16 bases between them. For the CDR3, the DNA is TGCGCCAGCAGATGGGGAGGAGGGAATTACGAGCAGTACTTC. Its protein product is CASRWGGGNYEQYF.

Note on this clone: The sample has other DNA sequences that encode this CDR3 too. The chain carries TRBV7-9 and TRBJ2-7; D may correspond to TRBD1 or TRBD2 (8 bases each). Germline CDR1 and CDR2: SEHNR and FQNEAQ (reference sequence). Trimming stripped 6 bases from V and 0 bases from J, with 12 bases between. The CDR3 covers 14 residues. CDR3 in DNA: TGTGCCAGCAGTAGCGGGACAGGCTCCTACGAGCAGTACTTC. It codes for CASSSGTGSYEQYF.

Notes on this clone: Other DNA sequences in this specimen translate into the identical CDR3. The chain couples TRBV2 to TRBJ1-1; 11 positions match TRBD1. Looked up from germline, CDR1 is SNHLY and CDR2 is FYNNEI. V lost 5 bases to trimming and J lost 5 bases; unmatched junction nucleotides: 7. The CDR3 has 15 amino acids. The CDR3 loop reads CASSPRTGGRTEAFF. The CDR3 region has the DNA TGTGCCAGCAGTCCCCGGACAGGGGGCCGAACTGAAGCTTTCTTT.

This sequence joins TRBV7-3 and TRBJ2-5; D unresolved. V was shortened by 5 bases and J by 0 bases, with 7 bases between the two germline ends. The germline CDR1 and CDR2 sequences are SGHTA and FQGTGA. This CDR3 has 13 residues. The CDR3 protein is CASSRMYQETQYF. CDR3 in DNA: TGTGCCAGCAGCAGAATGTACCAAGAGACCCAGTACTTC.

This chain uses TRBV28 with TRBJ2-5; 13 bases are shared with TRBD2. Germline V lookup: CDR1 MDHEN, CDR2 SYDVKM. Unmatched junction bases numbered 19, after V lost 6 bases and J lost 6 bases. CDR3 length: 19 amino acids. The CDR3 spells CASSQKQWTSGRSLKTQYF. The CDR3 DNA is TGTGCCAGCAGCCAGAAGCAATGGACTAGCGGGAGATCGCTGAAGACCCAGTACTTC.

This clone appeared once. CDR3 residues: CASSLGWGYTF. Here the CDR3 DNA reads TGTGCCAGCAGTTTAGGTTGGGGCTACACCTTC. J is TRBJ1-2 and V is TRBV28; D call uncertain. Trimming removed 2 bases at V and 8 bases at J, with 6 bases between. CDR1 and CDR2 (germline): MDHEN, SYDVKM. This CDR3 has 11 amino acids.